Shown below are 24 T cell receptor beta chains from a single sample sequenced in a study of blood T cell repertoires in COVID-19. Repertoires were generated with immunoSEQ multiplex PCR, while TCRdb's copy carries only in-frame clones and drops some. This repertoire shows approximately 200,000 clones, 87% found once; its top ten account for approximately 6.2%. The sequencing input was peripheral blood. These receptor sequences come from a man in his 60s who had recovered from COVID-19.

The rearrangement joins TRBV20-1 to TRBJ2-5; 12 bases line up with TRBD2. Germline V gene lookup returns CDR1 DFQATT and CDR2 SNEGSKA (reference sequence). CDR3 length equals 16 residues. J was trimmed by 5 bases and V by 3 bases; bases with no gene match: 10. The CDR3, as DNA: TGCAGTGCTAGTACTAGCGGGAGGTCAAGGTGGGAGACCCAGTACTTC. Protein sequence: CSASTSGRSRWETQYF.

This clone was seen once. The chain combines TRBV5-1 with TRBJ1-1; D might be TRBD1 (5 bases). CDR3 size: 15 residues. CDR1 is SGHRS and CDR2 is YFSETQ in the germline V gene. Trimming cost V 4 bases and J 1 base, with 14 bases left between them. In nucleotides, the CDR3 is TGCGCCAGCAGCCACACGACAGCCCGGAACACTGAAGCTTTCTTT. Protein product: CASSHTTARNTEAFF.

This clone occurred once. This rearrangement joins TRBV7-2 to TRBJ1-3; D is unresolved. The CDR3 is made up of 14 amino acids. The V gene's germline CDR1 is SGHTA and CDR2 FQGNSA. V gave up 1 base and J gave up 7 bases, with 11 bases separating them. CDR3 loop: CASSLGWLGNTIYF. CDR3 bases: TGTGCCAGCAGCTTAGGGTGGCTCGGGAACACCATATATTTT.

The CDR3 coding sequence is TGTGCCAGCAGTTTGGGGCGCCTTACGCAGTATTTT. Its translation is CASSLGRLTQYF. The genes are TRBV28 and TRBJ2-3; TRBD1 might be the D (5 bases). The CDR3 has 12 amino acids. V lost 3 bases and J 8 bases, leaving 9 bases between the germline ends. Germline lookup yields CDR1 MDHEN and CDR2 SYDVKM. Combining the CDR3 with reference TRBV28 and TRBJ2-3 gives the whole variable domain DVKVTQSSRYLVKRTGEKVFLECVQDMDHENMFWYRQDPGLGLRLIYFSYDVKMKEKGDIPEGYSVSREKKERFSLILESASTNQTSMYLCASSLGRLTQYFGPGTRLTVL.

V usage is TRBV27 and J usage is TRBJ2-2; D unclear. Germline V gene data show CDR1 as MNHEY and CDR2 as SMNVEV (reference sequence). The V end was cut by 3 bases, the J end by 5 bases, with 10 bases between. The CDR3 is 14 residues long. The CDR3 DNA is TGTGCCAGCAGTTTTGAGTCTCTAACCGGGGAGCTGTTTTTT. Its translation: CASSFESLTGELFF.

The chain joins TRBV4-2 to TRBJ2-7, with 9 positions matching TRBD2. CDR1 is LGHNA and CDR2 is YNFKEQ in the germline V gene. Trimming cost V 4 bases and J 1 base; bases outside gene matches: 11. The CDR3 runs to 17 residues. The CDR3 loop reads CASSRISTSGASYEQYF. CDR3 DNA sequence: TGTGCCAGCAGCCGTATCTCGACTAGCGGAGCTTCCTACGAGCAGTACTTC.

This rearrangement joins TRBV5-1 to TRBJ2-6, with D uncertain. This CDR3 has 14 amino acids. Trimming shortened V by 4 bases and J by 0 bases, and 5 bases separated the two germline ends. Per the germline V gene, CDR1 is SGHRS and CDR2 is YFSETQ. The CDR3 region is CASSQISGANVLTF. The CDR3 nucleotides read TGCGCCAGCAGCCAGATCTCTGGGGCCAACGTCCTGACTTTC. The variable domain in full, completed from reference TRBV5-1 and TRBJ2-6, reads KAGVTQTPRYLIKTRGQQVTLSCSPISGHRSVSWYQQTPGQGLQFLFEYFSETQRNKGNFPGRFSGRQFSNSRSEMNVSTLELGDSALYLCASSQISGANVLTFGAGSRLTVL.

The V call is TRBV18, the J call TRBJ2-5, with 15 bases that match TRBD2. CDR1 and CDR2 (germline): KGHSH, LQKENI. V lost 2 bases, J lost 10 bases, and 8 bases stayed unmatched. The CDR3 is 16 amino acids. CDR3 sequence: CASSPRTSGRAGGQYF. CDR3 nucleotide sequence: TGTGCCAGCTCACCAAGGACTAGCGGGAGGGCCGGGGGCCAGTACTTC.

V is TRBV7-2 and J is TRBJ2-7, with 12 nucleotides matching TRBD1. J lost 6 bases, V lost 3 bases, and 3 bases had no gene match. Germline assignment: CDR1 SGHTA and CDR2 FQGNSA. The CDR3 covers 14 residues. CDR3 in amino acids: CASSFAGQGAEQYF. The DNA for the CDR3 is TGTGCCAGCAGCTTTGCGGGACAGGGGGCCGAGCAGTACTTC.

The J gene is TRBJ2-1, the V gene TRBV28; D gene unclear. In germline, CDR1 is MDHEN, CDR2 SYDVKM. The germline V and J ends were trimmed by 5 bases and 7 bases, with 9 bases remaining between them. This CDR3 has 12 residues. The CDR3 spells CASSPLNNEQFF. The CDR3, as DNA: TGTGCCAGCAGTCCCCTTAATAATGAGCAGTTCTTC.

V is TRBV23-1 and J is TRBJ2-1, with 11 bases aligning to TRBD1. TRBV23-1 carries the ORF label, with uncertain function. The CDR3 has 17 amino acids. The trim removed 5 bases at V and 5 bases at J, leaving 11 bases unmatched. The CDR3 protein is CASSCRTGGAEDNEQFF. Written as DNA, the CDR3 is TGCGCCAGCAGTTGTCGGACAGGGGGCGCGGAAGACAATGAGCAGTTCTTC.

This chain joins TRBV19 and TRBJ2-5; 7 nucleotides line up with TRBD1. V dropped 4 bases and J dropped 3; count of bases not matched to a gene: 8. Germline assignment: CDR1 LNHDA and CDR2 SQIVND (reference sequence). This CDR3 region has 15 residues. CDR3 amino acids: CASSKLWQGEETQYF. In DNA form, the CDR3 reads TGTGCCAGTAGTAAGCTTTGGCAGGGGGAAGAGACCCAGTACTTC.

This clone was detected only once. The chain couples TRBV10-2 to TRBJ1-3; no reliable D call. The germline V and J ends were trimmed by 6 bases and 3 bases, with 9 bases remaining between them. The germline gives CDR1 WSHSY, CDR2 SAAADI. The CDR3 has 13 amino acids. Written as DNA, the CDR3 is TGCGCCAGCAGGAGCGGGAGTGGAAACACCATATATTTT. As protein: CASRSGSGNTIYF.

The chain combines TRBV5-1 with TRBJ2-7; a possible D gene is TRBD1 (5 bases). This CDR3 has 15 residues. V was cut by 1 base and J by 6 bases, with 17 bases left in between. CDR1 is SGHRS, CDR2 YFSETQ, per germline. The CDR3 reads CASSLQAGLNGEQYF. The CDR3 DNA sequence: TGCGCCAGCAGCTTGCAGGCAGGGTTGAACGGCGAGCAGTACTTC.

The V call is TRBV28, the J call TRBJ1-5; 7 bases agree with TRBD1. Unmatched junction bases numbered 10, after V lost 4 bases and J lost 1 base. The CDR3 length is 17 residues. Germline V gene data show CDR1 as MDHEN and CDR2 as SYDVKM. The DNA for the CDR3 is TGTGCCAGCAGTTACCAGACAGGGTTCGGGAGCAATCAGCCCCAGCATTTT. The encoded protein is CASSYQTGFGSNQPQHF.

This rearrangement joins TRBV13 to TRBJ1-2, with 7 bases identical to TRBD1. This CDR3 comprises 16 residues. From germline, CDR1 is PRHDT and CDR2 FYEKMQ (reference sequence). The V segment lost 5 bases and the J segment 2 bases; nucleotides outside the gene matches: 11. CDR3 sequence: CASSNRRLGQNYGYTF. DNA for the CDR3: TGTGCCAGCAGCAACCGACGATTGGGACAGAACTATGGCTACACCTTC.

The chain links TRBV7-7 to TRBJ1-6; 7 bases line up with TRBD1. V gave up 9 bases and J gave up 10 bases; unmatched junction bases: 15. Germline-derived CDR1 and CDR2 are SSHAT and FNYEAQ (reference sequence). CDR3 length: 15 amino acids. DNA of the CDR3: TGTGCCAGAACGTGGGACAGTCGATATTGGTCACCCCTCCACTTT. This encodes CARTWDSRYWSPLHF.

The chain couples TRBV19 to TRBJ2-1, with 12 bases identical to TRBD2. This CDR3 spans 14 amino acids. Germline V gene lookup returns CDR1 LNHDA and CDR2 SQIVND (reference sequence). V shed 7 bases and J 7 bases; nucleotides not matched to a gene: 5. DNA of the CDR3: TGTGCCAGTACCTTGACTAGCGGGGGAAATGAGCAGTTCTTC. This gives the protein CASTLTSGGNEQFF.

This chain links TRBV30 with TRBJ1-5; no clear D. The CDR3 is made up of 14 amino acids. Germline CDR1 and CDR2: GTSNPN and SVGIG (reference sequence). The V end lost 3 bases, the J end lost 0 bases, and 9 bases lay between the germline ends. Here the CDR3 reads CAWRGKNSNQPQHF. CDR3 DNA: TGTGCCTGGAGGGGCAAGAATAGCAATCAGCCCCAGCATTTT.

In regard to this clone: Sequence at one end of the junction differs from germline and may be a read error. The V call is TRBV7-2, the J call TRBJ2-6; perhaps TRBD1 as D (5 bases). The V gene's germline CDR1 is SGHTA and CDR2 FQGNSA. This CDR3 region has 14 residues. CDR3 DNA sequence: TGTGCCAGCACCTTACAGGCCGCAGCCAACGTCCTGACTTTC. Translation gives CASTLQAAANVLTF. Drawing the rest from reference TRBV7-2 and TRBJ2-6, the complete variable domain is GAGVSQSPSNKVTEKGKDVELRCDPISGHTALYWYRQSLGQGLEFLIYFQGNSAPDKSGLPSDRFSAERTGGSVSTLTIQRTQQEDSAVYLCASTLQAAANVLTFGAGSRLTVL.

CDR3 bases: TGTGCCAGCAGCCAAGGAGGGACAGGGCAATCGGATACGCAGTATTTT. Encoded protein: CASSQGGTGQSDTQYF. The chain carries TRBV9 and TRBJ2-3; the match to TRBD1 covers 9 bases. The CDR3 extends over 16 amino acids. CDR1 is SGDLS and CDR2 is YYNGEE in the germline V gene. The ends lost 4 bases at V and 6 bases at J; junction bases unmatched: 12.

This clone has a single count. CDR3 protein: CASSFPRSNQPQHF. CDR3 bases: TGTGCCAGCAGCTTCCCCAGGAGCAATCAGCCCCAGCATTTT. The J gene is TRBJ1-5, the V gene TRBV7-2; D gene ambiguous. Trimming stripped 3 bases from V and 1 base from J, with 7 bases between. This CDR3 spans 14 amino acids. In germline, CDR1 is SGHTA, CDR2 FQGNSA.

The chain couples TRBV7-6 to TRBJ2-1; TRBD2 matches 7 bases. After removal of 1 base from V and 4 bases from J, the junction contained 7 bases not matched to a gene. Germline CDR1 reads SGHVS; CDR2 reads FNYEAQ. The CDR3 has 16 amino acids. Here the CDR3 reads CASSLVLAGVYNEQFF. The CDR3 nucleotides read TGTGCCAGCAGCTTAGTTCTTGCGGGAGTGTACAATGAGCAGTTCTTC.

This chain links TRBV30 with TRBJ1-3; unclear D gene. Germline assignment: CDR1 GTSNPN and CDR2 SVGIG (reference sequence). V shed 5 bases and J shed 7 bases, with 18 bases lying between them. The CDR3 has 14 residues. CDR3 nucleotides: TGTGCCTGGGGACGGGTACCTCCGCGGAACACCATATATTTT. As protein: CAWGRVPPRNTIYF.